This entry concerns a single T cell receptor beta chain. In the original processing: Using reference gene primer amplification, nucleated cell counts were estimated. Profiling relied on immunoSEQ multiplex PCR, and the TCRdb table lists in-frame clones only, not all of them. V and J calls and clone size follow that table, whereas D and trimming were derived from the DNA. The data hold 540,000 or so clones, with less than 90% observed a single time. Seattle cases were enrolled at active infection and followed longitudinally. These data originate in a study of blood T cell repertoires in COVID-19. For the study at large: Italy, Spain and the United States were the sources of the convalescent and acute COVID-19 samples. Sources were T cells, B-cell-depleted T cells, or PBMCs; the material itself was cDNA or gDNA.

This CDR3 has 15 residues. Germline V gene sequence: CDR1 SGHTA, CDR2 FQGTGA. The J segment lost 2 bases and the V segment lost 6 bases, leaving 4 bases of the junction unmatched. The sequence was obtained from a woman in her forties or fifties with COVID-19, enrolled during active disease. Sequencing was done on a sample of peripheral blood. The chain uses TRBV7-3 and TRBJ2-6; 7 nucleotides agree with TRBD1. Written as DNA, the CDR3 is TGTGCCAGCAGACTCGACAGGGCTGGGGCCAACGTCCTGACTTTC. Translation: CASRLDRAGANVLTF.